This record concerns one TCR beta chain sequence. Its antigen remains unidentified. The data originate from a study of blood T cells in healthy people across ages. Findings of the study overall: Any conclusive comparison of naive versus antigen-experienced cells was prevented by using unsorted PBMCs.

V was pared by 4 bases and J by 7 bases, with 8 bases of the junction left unmatched. This CDR3 comprises 14 residues. Germline V gives CDR1 SGHRS, CDR2 YFSETQ. PCR was performed a second time for about 7 to 12 cycles using a sample-barcoded 5' primer and a J-beta primer mix. TCRdb re-analysed the 5' RACE reads in MiXCR, keeping a single row per CDR3 protein. Here the sample spans about 900,000 distinct CDR3 sequences, under 50% being singletons. This chain connects TRBV5-1 to TRBJ2-3; 8 positions agree with TRBD2. The source is a man aged 30-40 years in good health. The sequenced sample was blood. This chain's CDR3 is CASSPGLVVYTQYF. The CDR3 DNA sequence: TGCGCCAGCAGCCCGGGACTAGTAGTCTATACGCAGTATTTT.